The 10 T cell receptor beta chains given below trace back to one sample, sequenced in a study of CD8+ T cells in alopecia areata. RNA was isolated and reverse transcribed to cDNA, the sequencing template. Sequencing was performed with immunoSEQ multiplex PCR; in TCRdb, only in-frame clones are kept and a portion is missing. Among 160,000 or so clones, around 50% were seen once, and the ten largest hold roughly a fifth. The sample was CD8+ T cells sorted from blood, taken at week 0. The receptors derive from a human donor with alopecia areata.

The gene calls are TRBV25-1 and TRBJ2-2; D is ambiguous. The V gene lost 5 bases and the J gene lost 1 base, with 11 bases spanning the gap. Germline V lookup: CDR1 MGHDK, CDR2 SYGVNS. The CDR3 runs to 15 residues. The CDR3 is CASSHERRNTGELFF. The CDR3 region has the DNA TGTGCCAGCAGTCACGAAAGACGGAACACCGGGGAGCTGTTTTTT.

This clone occurred once. The chain employs TRBV7-2 and TRBJ2-7, with a possible D match to TRBD1 (5 bases). Germline lookup yields CDR1 SGHTA and CDR2 FQGNSA. Trimming shortened V by 6 bases and J by 3 bases, and 15 bases separated the two germline ends. This CDR3 spans 14 amino acids. CDR3 coding DNA: TGTGCCAGCAGGCCTCAGGGCAGGCACTACGAGCAGTACTTC. It translates to CASRPQGRHYEQYF.

This clone was detected a few times. This sequence joins TRBV7-2 and TRBJ2-2, with D perhaps TRBD2 (6 bases). CDR1 and CDR2 from the germline V gene are SGHTA and FQGNSA. The CDR3 sequence is 16 residues long. V gave up 1 base and J gave up 0 bases, with 9 bases separating them. The CDR3: CASSLVGLPNTGELFF. The CDR3 nucleotides are TGTGCCAGCAGCTTAGTGGGACTCCCGAACACCGGGGAGCTGTTTTTT.

The V gene is TRBV29-1, the J gene TRBJ2-7, with TRBD1 matching over 8 bases. This CDR3 contains 12 residues. V shed 2 bases and J 7 bases; nucleotides not matched to a gene: 4. The germline CDR1 and CDR2 sequences are SQVTM and ANQGSEA. For the CDR3, the DNA is TGCAGCGTTGAACAGGGGGCGCAGGAGCAGTACTTC. Translated: CSVEQGAQEQYF.

The gene calls are TRBV4-1 and TRBJ2-7; D is possibly TRBD1 (6 bases). V was shortened by 2 bases and J by 3 bases, with 11 bases between the two germline ends. The CDR3 is 14 amino acids. CDR1 is MGHRA and CDR2 is YSYEKL in the germline V gene. The CDR3 DNA reads TGCGCCAGCAGCCAATGGACAGAGAGCTACGAGCAGTACTTC. Protein: CASSQWTESYEQYF.

This clone occurred a few times. The chain has TRBV29-1 and TRBJ1-2, with D perhaps TRBD1 (5 bases). This CDR3 contains 13 residues. Germline values: CDR1 SQVTM, CDR2 ANQGSEA. V lost 4 bases and J 3 bases, leaving 12 bases between the germline ends. The CDR3 nucleotides are TGCAGCGTTGTACTGGGAGGGGACTATGGCTACACCTTC. Translated: CSVVLGGDYGYTF.

V usage is TRBV29-1 and J usage is TRBJ2-2; possibly TRBD1 for D (6 bases). Germline loops: CDR1 SQVTM, CDR2 ANQGSEA. This CDR3 contains 13 residues. The V gene lost 7 bases and the J gene lost 2 bases, with 11 bases spanning the gap. The CDR3 loop is CSGRTANTGELFF. The CDR3 nucleotides are TGCAGCGGAAGGACAGCCAACACCGGGGAGCTGTTTTTT.

The chain recombines TRBV27 with TRBJ2-5; D possibly corresponds to TRBD1 (5 bases). CDR3 length equals 14 residues. Germline loops: CDR1 MNHEY, CDR2 SMNVEV (reference sequence). Trimming shortened V by 7 bases and J by 5 bases, and 17 bases separated the two germline ends. The CDR3 region has the DNA TGTGCCAGCACCCGCGCAGGGTCCGGGGAGACCCAGTACTTC. It translates to CASTRAGSGETQYF.

The V and J genes are TRBV29-1 and TRBJ1-2; D may be TRBD1 (6 bases). Per the germline V gene, CDR1 is SQVTM and CDR2 is ANQGSEA. V shed 0 bases and J shed 4 bases, with 12 bases lying between them. The CDR3 consists of 14 residues. CDR3 residues: CSVEDPGTTYGYTF. The CDR3 DNA reads as TGCAGCGTTGAAGATCCCGGGACAACCTATGGCTACACCTTC.

The rearrangement links TRBV23-1 to TRBJ1-3, with D unclear. TRBV23-1 counts as an open reading frame of uncertain function. The CDR3 is 15 amino acids. The ends were cut back, 7 bases at V and 0 bases at J, with 13 bases in the middle. The CDR3 DNA reads TGCGCCAGCACGTCGAGAACCCTCTCTGGAAACACCATATATTTT. It is translated as CASTSRTLSGNTIYF.